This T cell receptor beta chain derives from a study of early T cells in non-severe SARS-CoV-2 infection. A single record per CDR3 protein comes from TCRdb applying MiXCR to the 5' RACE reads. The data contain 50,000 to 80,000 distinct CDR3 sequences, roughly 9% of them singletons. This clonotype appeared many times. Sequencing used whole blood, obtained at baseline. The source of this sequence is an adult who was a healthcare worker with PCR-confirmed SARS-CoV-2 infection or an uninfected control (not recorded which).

CDR3 amino acids: CASSLEGIRTMKQFF. The DNA for the CDR3 is TGTGCCAGCAGCTTAGAGGGGATAAGGACAATGAAGCAGTTCTTC. J is TRBJ2-1 and V is TRBV7-9; the D gene is possibly TRBD1 (5 bases). The CDR3 consists of 15 residues. With 1 base removed from V and 11 bases from J, the gap between germline ends came to 18 bases. Germline CDR1 reads SEHNR; CDR2 reads FQNEAQ (reference sequence).